The present entry profiles one T cell receptor (beta chain) with its context. A 5'RACE template switching approach incorporating UMIs was used to make TCR beta cDNA. TCRdb reprocessed the 5' RACE reads and stores each CDR3 protein as one record, lacking DNA. The sample data list a few hundred thousand distinct CDR3 sequences. These data originate in a study of T cells expressing NK-cell markers. From germline, CDR1 is MGHDK and CDR2 SYGVNS. CDR3 length: 16 residues. The chain carries TRBV25-1 and TRBJ2-1; TCRdb returns TRBD2, unconfirmable since there is no DNA. The TCR comes from a woman aged 50 to 60 in good health. The sequenced material came from blood T cells: a sorted CD56 or NKG2C T cell subset, CD4+ or CD8+ T cells, or bulk PBMC T cells (not recorded which). CDR3 sequence reads: CASSQAGGSGRSEQFF.